These 13 T cell receptor beta chains share one sample of origin, sequenced in a study of beta chain features in type 1 diabetes. Investigators reverse transcribed all isolated RNA, so they sequenced expressed TCRB transcripts. Assay used: immunoSEQ multiplex PCR; TCRdb lists only in-frame clones, some missing. The sample holds 310,000 or so clones; 9.5% to 12% are singletons and the top ten take about 0.014%. Sample: naive CD4+ T cells from blood. These receptor sequences come from a woman aged 25 to 39 in good health.

The genes are TRBV18 and TRBJ1-1; the D gene is possibly TRBD1 (6 bases). This CDR3 has 15 residues. The V gene's germline CDR1 is KGHSH and CDR2 LQKENI. Trimming took 0 bases from V and 1 from J, leaving 9 bases between them. In DNA, the CDR3 is TGTGCCAGCTCACCACCAGCGGGGGCGAACACTGAAGCTTTCTTT. It codes for CASSPPAGANTEAFF.

The chain employs TRBV5-1 and TRBJ2-1; a possible D gene is TRBD2 (6 bases). Germline V gene data show CDR1 as SGHRS and CDR2 as YFSETQ. The CDR3 has 14 amino acids. Deletions cut 3 bases from V and 5 bases from J, with 12 bases between. CDR3 nucleotide sequence: TGCGCCAGCAGCTCTAGCGTCCCTAACAATGAGCAGTTCTTC. Translating gives CASSSSVPNNEQFF.

This chain links TRBV6-5 with TRBJ2-7; D not resolved. In germline, CDR1 is MNHEY, CDR2 SVGAGI. Deletions cut 4 bases from V and 0 bases from J, with 7 bases between. This CDR3 is 13 amino acids long. This chain's CDR3 is CASSSRHSYEQYF. The CDR3 nucleotides are TGTGCCAGCAGTTCCCGACACTCCTACGAGCAGTACTTC.

This clone was counted only a few times. This chain links TRBV7-9 with TRBJ1-1; 8 nucleotides align to TRBD1. CDR1 SEHNR and CDR2 FQNEAQ come from the germline V gene (reference sequence). This CDR3 is 14 amino acids long. The V segment lost 5 bases and the J segment 4 bases; nucleotides outside the gene matches: 6. In DNA form, the CDR3 reads TGTGCCAGCAGCCAACAGGGGGGAGGCACTGAAGCTTTCTTT. Translating gives CASSQQGGGTEAFF.

The V call is TRBV21-1, the J call TRBJ2-5; no DNA check was done on the table's D call, TRBD2. TRBV21-1 constitutes a pseudogene. The CDR3 is made up of 16 amino acids. This CDR3 reads CASSKEEGEDQETQYF. CDR3 in DNA: TGTGCCAGCAGCAAAGAAGAGGGAGAGGACCAAGAGACCCAGTACTTC.

This clone was counted between two and nine times. The rearrangement uses TRBV30 and TRBJ1-1; the D gene is possibly TRBD1 (5 bases). The CDR3 runs to 12 residues. Trimming stripped 3 bases from V and 3 bases from J, with 8 bases between. Germline CDR1 is GTSNPN and CDR2 is SVGIG (reference sequence). The CDR3 DNA sequence: TGTGCCTGGAGGACCAGGGACACTGAAGCTTTCTTT. It codes for CAWRTRDTEAFF.

This clone was counted only a few times. V is TRBV30 and J is TRBJ1-5; 8 nucleotides match TRBD1. Germline V CDR1 and CDR2: GTSNPN, SVGIG (reference sequence). Unmatched junction bases numbered 1, after V lost 2 bases and J lost 4 bases. This CDR3 has 13 residues. Written as DNA, the CDR3 is TGTGCCTGGAGTCAGGGGGCTAATCAGCCCCAGCATTTT. This gives the protein CAWSQGANQPQHF.

This chain connects TRBV15 to TRBJ1-6; D gene unclear. The CDR3 extends over 15 amino acids. V was pared by 0 bases and J by 8 bases, with 11 bases between. Germline CDR1 LNHNV, CDR2 YYDKDF (reference sequence). CDR3 DNA: TGTGCCACCAGCAGAGATCGGTTCGAGGATTCACCCCTCCACTTT. It codes for CATSRDRFEDSPLHF.

This clone showed up just a few times. The rearrangement uses TRBV7-2 and TRBJ2-5, with 7 bases identical to TRBD2. In germline, CDR1 is SGHTA, CDR2 FQGNSA. V gave up 1 base and J gave up 2 bases; unmatched junction bases: 4. The CDR3 covers 15 residues. The CDR3 loop reads CASSLVSREQETQYF. CDR3 in DNA: TGTGCCAGCAGCTTAGTATCGCGGGAGCAAGAGACCCAGTACTTC.

In this sample, this clone turned up a few times. The chain joins TRBV6-5 to TRBJ2-1, with unresolved D. The germline CDR1 and CDR2 sequences are MNHEY and SVGAGI. The CDR3 has 15 residues. Trimming shortened V by 6 bases and J by 8 bases, and 20 bases separated the two germline ends. The CDR3 nucleotides read TGTGCCAGCAGCATAATGGAGAGCACTGTCCATGAGCAGTTCTTC. It specifies CASSIMESTVHEQFF.

This clone was recorded a few times. The chain is built from TRBV6-5 and TRBJ2-2, with a weak D call TRBD1 (6 bases). Deletions cut 2 bases from V and 0 bases from J, with 7 bases between. This CDR3 spans 15 amino acids. The germline CDR1 and CDR2 sequences are MNHEY and SVGAGI. The CDR3 protein is CASSYDRSNTGELFF. Here the CDR3 DNA reads TGTGCCAGCAGTTACGACAGGTCGAACACCGGGGAGCTGTTTTTT.

The chain recombines TRBV28 with TRBJ1-2, with 7 bases matching TRBD1. Looked up from germline, CDR1 is MDHEN and CDR2 is SYDVKM. The length of the CDR3 is 15 residues. V lost 6 bases to trimming and J lost 2 bases; unmatched junction nucleotides: 9. The CDR3 bases are TGTGCCAGCAGGAGGGACAGAGTACCAAACTATGGCTACACCTTC. Protein sequence: CASRRDRVPNYGYTF.

This clone was detected a few times. The chain combines TRBV18 with TRBJ2-7, with D tentatively TRBD2 (6 bases). The V and J ends lost 2 bases and 3 bases respectively, with 14 bases between them. CDR1 KGHSH and CDR2 LQKENI come from the germline V gene. The CDR3 runs 15 residues. The CDR3 nucleotides are TGTGCCAGCTCACCAGAACATCTGGGAGGCTACGAGCAGTACTTC. Translated: CASSPEHLGGYEQYF.